Below, one T cell receptor (beta chain) is given with its context. Its antigen is not identified. The table came from immunoSEQ multiplex PCR; TCRdb's copy has only in-frame clones and leaves some out. This sample carries about 80,000 clones, 88% of them seen once, and the ten largest clones take about 0.52%. This specimen belongs to a study of OX40 agonist ivuxolimab in advanced cancers. Looking at the study overall: Eligibility rules accepted prior anti-PD-1, anti-PD-L1 or anti-CTLA-4 therapy, and 30% to 40% had some.

Study-level findings and limits: Clones of CD4+ and CD8+ blood T cells grew by week 6 at doses of 0.1 to 3.0 mg/kg. Compared with CD4+, CD8+ T cells on average had more expanded clones.

The CDR3 is 14 residues long. In germline, CDR1 is SGHDN, CDR2 FVKESK. V lost 2 bases to trimming and J lost 5 bases, with 12 bases between them. The TCR sequence derives from an adult with an advanced solid tumor such as melanoma, head and neck, liver or kidney cancer. Sequenced here: CD4+ or CD8+ T cells sorted from blood, sampled in a trial of the OX40 agonist ivuxolimab. V and J are TRBV14 and TRBJ2-5; D is undetermined. CDR3: CASSQTNYWETQYF. CDR3 DNA sequence: TGTGCCAGCAGCCAAACCAACTACTGGGAGACCCAGTACTTC.